This TCR beta chain was captured by sequencing in a study of T cell changes during pregnancy in multiple sclerosis. The CDR3 is 14 amino acids. The germline CDR1 and CDR2 sequences are LNHDA and SQIVND (reference sequence). V was cut by 5 bases and J by 6 bases, with 14 bases left in between. This clone appeared a single time. Assay used: immunoSEQ multiplex PCR; TCRdb lists only in-frame clones, some missing. The data hold more than 45,000 clones, with nearly 95% observed a single time. The source material was CD4+ T cells from peripheral blood mononuclear cells, sampled in the second trimester of pregnancy. The clonotype originates from a female donor with multiple sclerosis, enrolled in a pregnancy study. The chain recombines TRBV19 with TRBJ2-1; possibly TRBD2 for D (6 bases). CDR3: CASSGGKPSNEQFF. In DNA, the CDR3 is TGTGCCAGTAGTGGGGGGAAACCTTCCAATGAGCAGTTCTTC.